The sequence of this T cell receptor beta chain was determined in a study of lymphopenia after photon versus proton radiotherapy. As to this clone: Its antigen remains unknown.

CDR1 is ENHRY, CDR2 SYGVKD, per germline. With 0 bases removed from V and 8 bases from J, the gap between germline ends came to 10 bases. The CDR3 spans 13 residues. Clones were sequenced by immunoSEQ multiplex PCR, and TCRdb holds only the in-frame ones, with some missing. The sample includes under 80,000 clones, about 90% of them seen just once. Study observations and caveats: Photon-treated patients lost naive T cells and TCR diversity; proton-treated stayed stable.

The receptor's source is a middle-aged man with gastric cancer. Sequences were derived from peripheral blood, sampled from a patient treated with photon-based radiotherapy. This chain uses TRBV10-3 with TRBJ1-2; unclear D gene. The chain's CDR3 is CAISESTAQGYTF. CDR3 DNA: TGTGCCATCAGTGAGTCGACCGCTCAAGGCTACACCTTC.